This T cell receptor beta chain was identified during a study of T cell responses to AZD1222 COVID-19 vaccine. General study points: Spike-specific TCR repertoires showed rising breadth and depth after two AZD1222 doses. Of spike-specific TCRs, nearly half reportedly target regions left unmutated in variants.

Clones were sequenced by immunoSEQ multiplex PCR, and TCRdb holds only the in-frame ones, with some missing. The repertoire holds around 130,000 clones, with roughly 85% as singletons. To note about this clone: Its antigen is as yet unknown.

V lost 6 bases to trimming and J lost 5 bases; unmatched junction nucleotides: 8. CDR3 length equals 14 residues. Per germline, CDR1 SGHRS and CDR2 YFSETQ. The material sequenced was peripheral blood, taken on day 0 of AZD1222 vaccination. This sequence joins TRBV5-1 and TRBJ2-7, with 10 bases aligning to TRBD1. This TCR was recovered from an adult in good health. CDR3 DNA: TGCGCCAGCAACCGGGACAGGGGTGAGGACGAGCAGTACTTC. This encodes CASNRDRGEDEQYF. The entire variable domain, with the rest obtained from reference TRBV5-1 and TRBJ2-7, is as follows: KAGVTQTPRYLIKTRGQQVTLSCSPISGHRSVSWYQQTPGQGLQFLFEYFSETQRNKGNFPGRFSGRQFSNSRSEMNVSTLELGDSALYLCASNRDRGEDEQYFGPGTRLTVT.